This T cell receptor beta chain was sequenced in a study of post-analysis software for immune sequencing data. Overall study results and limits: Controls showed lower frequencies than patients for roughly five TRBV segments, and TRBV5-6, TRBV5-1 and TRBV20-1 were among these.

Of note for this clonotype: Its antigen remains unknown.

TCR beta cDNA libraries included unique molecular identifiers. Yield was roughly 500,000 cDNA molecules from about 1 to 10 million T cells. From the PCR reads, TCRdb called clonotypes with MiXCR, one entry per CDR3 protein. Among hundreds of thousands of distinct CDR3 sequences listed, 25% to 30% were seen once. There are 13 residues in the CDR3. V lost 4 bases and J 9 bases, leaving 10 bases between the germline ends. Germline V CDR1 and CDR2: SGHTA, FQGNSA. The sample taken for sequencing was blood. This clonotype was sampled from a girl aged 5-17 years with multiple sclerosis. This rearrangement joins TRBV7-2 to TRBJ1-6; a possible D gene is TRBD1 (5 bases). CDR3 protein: CASSWEGVSPLHF. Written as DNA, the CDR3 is TGTGCCAGCAGCTGGGAAGGGGTTTCACCCCTCCACTTT.